These 14 T cell receptor beta chains share one sample of origin, sequenced in a study of T cell responses to AZD1222 COVID-19 vaccine. Assay used: immunoSEQ multiplex PCR; TCRdb lists only in-frame clones, some missing. The sample has fewer than 70,000 clones, roughly 80% seen once. Sequences were derived from peripheral blood, sampled 28 days after the second AZD1222 dose. These receptors were obtained from an adult who received the AZD1222 COVID-19 vaccine.

A single count supports this clone. The chain uses TRBV30 and TRBJ1-2; a weak D match, TRBD1 (6 bases). This CDR3 comprises 14 residues. Trimming stripped 4 bases from V and 2 bases from J, with 14 bases between. Germline CDR1 reads GTSNPN; CDR2 reads SVGIG (reference sequence). The CDR3 DNA reads as TGTGCCTGGACCGTACCAGGGGTGAACTATGGCTACACCTTC. It codes for CAWTVPGVNYGYTF.

This chain uses TRBV15 with TRBJ2-7, with 7 bases fitting TRBD2. The germline gives CDR1 LNHNV, CDR2 YYDKDF (reference sequence). The CDR3 is 14 residues long. With 1 base clipped from V and 0 bases from J, the junction kept 0 bases outside the gene matches. The CDR3 spells CATSRGGGSYEQYF. The CDR3 DNA follows: TGTGCCACCAGCAGAGGGGGGGGCTCCTACGAGCAGTACTTC.

This clone has a single count. This chain joins TRBV6-2 or TRBV6-3 and TRBJ2-1; 8 positions agree with TRBD2. V was pared by 0 bases and J by 4 bases, with 2 bases of the junction left unmatched. This CDR3 comprises 15 residues. Germline loops: CDR1 MNHEY, CDR2 SVGEGT. The CDR3 sequence is CASSYSAGDYNEQFF. The CDR3 DNA is TGTGCCAGCAGTTACTCAGCGGGGGATTACAATGAGCAGTTCTTC.

This chain connects TRBV5-5 to TRBJ1-4, with a tentative D call TRBD1 (6 bases). The CDR3 covers 14 residues. Germline CDR1 is SGHKS and CDR2 is YYEKEE (reference sequence). Trimming took 1 base from V and 8 from J, leaving 12 bases between them. The DNA for the CDR3 is TGTGCCAGCAGCTTGCTACAGGGAAGGGAAAAACTGTTTTTT. Its protein is CASSLLQGREKLFF.

The chain recombines TRBV25-1 with TRBJ1-5; 8 nucleotides align to TRBD1. Germline-derived CDR1 and CDR2 are MGHDK and SYGVNS. This CDR3 comprises 14 residues. Losses at the gene ends were 5 bases for V and 6 bases for J; bases not matched to a gene: 6. DNA of the CDR3: TGTGCCAGCAGTCCTCGGACAGGGAGTCAGCCCCAGCATTTT. Translating it yields CASSPRTGSQPQHF. The full variable domain, its missing parts supplied by reference TRBV25-1 and TRBJ1-5, is EADIYQTPRYLVIGTGKKITLECSQTMGHDKMYWYQQDPGMELHLIHYSYGVNSTEKGDLSSESTVSRIRTEHFPLTLESARPSHTSQYLCASSPRTGSQPQHFGDGTRLSIL.

The genes are TRBV18 and TRBJ1-5; a possible D gene is TRBD1 (5 bases). With 0 bases removed from V and 7 bases from J, the gap between germline ends came to 13 bases. CDR1 KGHSH and CDR2 LQKENI come from the germline V gene. The CDR3 has 15 residues. The CDR3 DNA is TGTGCCAGCTCACCACCAATAGGGAGGGGACAGCCCCAGCATTTT. Translation gives CASSPPIGRGQPQHF. The whole variable domain, remainder taken from reference TRBV18 and TRBJ1-5, is NAGVMQNPRHLVRRRGQEARLRCSPMKGHSHVYWYRQLPEEGLKFMVYLQKENIIDESGMPKERFSAEFPKEGPSILRIQQVVRGDSAAYFCASSPPIGRGQPQHFGDGTRLSIL.

The chain carries TRBV3-1 (or the pseudogene TRBV3-2) and TRBJ2-7; 10 bases map to TRBD2. This CDR3 region has 15 residues. Germline V gene sequence: CDR1 LGHDT, CDR2 YNNKEL (reference sequence). V dropped 1 base and J dropped 2; count of bases not matched to a gene: 2. CDR3 DNA sequence: TGTGCCAGCAGCCAAGCCGGGACTAGCGCCTACGAGCAGTACTTC. It encodes CASSQAGTSAYEQYF.

V gene TRBV2 combines with J gene TRBJ2-5, with no clear D. The ends were cut back, 4 bases at V and 1 base at J, with 10 bases in the middle. The CDR3 extends over 14 amino acids. From germline, CDR1 is SNHLY and CDR2 FYNNEI. CDR3 sequence: CASSGRPGQETQYF. CDR3 DNA: TGTGCCAGCAGTGGACGGCCGGGCCAAGAGACCCAGTACTTC.

The V gene is TRBV3-1 (or the pseudogene TRBV3-2), the J gene TRBJ2-1; no clear D. From germline, CDR1 is LGHDT and CDR2 YNNKEL (reference sequence). This CDR3 comprises 12 residues. V dropped 4 bases and J dropped 5 bases, with 6 bases sitting between them. The CDR3 DNA reads as TGTGCCAGCAGCCTCTCTAACAATGAGCAGTTCTTC. It encodes CASSLSNNEQFF.

The CDR3: CASSPRGGEALAEAFF. As DNA, the CDR3 is TGTGCCAGCAGCCCCCGAGGCGGTGAGGCCTTGGCTGAAGCTTTCTTT. This chain uses TRBV5-4 with TRBJ1-1; D unresolved. V gave up 4 bases and J gave up 6 bases, with 22 bases separating them. The germline gives CDR1 SGHNT, CDR2 YYREEE (reference sequence). The CDR3 totals 16 residues.

The chain employs TRBV25-1 and TRBJ2-3; D is ambiguous. Germline V CDR1 and CDR2: MGHDK, SYGVNS. Trimming left V 7 bases short and J 1 base short, with 9 bases between. The CDR3 has 13 amino acids. CDR3 bases: TGTGCCAGCATTCCGTGGGGCACAGATACGCAGTATTTT. Its protein is CASIPWGTDTQYF.

This clone was picked up one time. This sequence joins TRBV6-5 and TRBJ1-6; the D is unclear. The CDR3 contains 13 residues. Germline lookup yields CDR1 MNHEY and CDR2 SVGAGI. Trimming left V 6 bases short and J 7 bases short, with 10 bases between. CDR3 residues: CASRPTANSPLHF. CDR3 nucleotide sequence: TGTGCCAGCAGGCCAACGGCCAATTCACCCCTCCACTTT.

The gene calls are TRBV5-6 and TRBJ2-3; the D gene is possibly TRBD2 (5 bases). Trimming took off 0 bases at V and 6 bases at J, with 17 bases between the two ends. The CDR3 loop spans 16 amino acids. Germline CDR1 and CDR2: SGHDT and YYEEEE. The DNA of the CDR3 is TGTGCCAGCAGCTTGGCCCTACTGAGGGCGCGGGATACGCAGTATTTT. Its translation: CASSLALLRARDTQYF.

The chain recombines TRBV11-3 with TRBJ2-5; the match to TRBD2 covers 12 bases. Trimming cost V 5 bases and J 5 bases; bases outside gene matches: 6. The CDR3 contains 15 residues. Germline CDR1 is SGHNT and CDR2 is YENEEA. CDR3 nucleotide sequence: TGTGCCAGCAGCACCGGACTAGCGGGGCCGGAGACCCAGTACTTC. Its protein product is CASSTGLAGPETQYF.